This is a list of T cell receptor beta chains from one sample in a study of Ad26.COV2.S vaccination and SARS-CoV-2 variants. TCRdb's copy holds only in-frame clones and misses some; the assay was immunoSEQ multiplex PCR. The sample has about 420,000 clones; around 89% are singletons. The sequences come from peripheral blood, collected in a trial of Ad26.COV2.S vaccine versus placebo. The receptor set was obtained from a person aged 18 to 59 who received the Ad26.COV2.S COVID-19 vaccine or a placebo. Both conserved end residues are trimmed from each CDR3. The order of the fields is clone size, V gene, J gene, CDR3 protein. Size values are once, few and many counts, or a class for expanded clones, and some rows have none.

clone_size: NA
v_call: TRBV2
j_call: TRBJ1-2
cdr3_aa: ASSYTPTVPYGYT

clone_size: NA
v_call: TRBV24-1
j_call: TRBJ2-1
cdr3_aa: ATSYAPLAGVNNEQF

clone_size: once
v_call: TRBV7-2
j_call: TRBJ2-5
cdr3_aa: ASSSSRGIQETQY

clone_size: NA
v_call: TRBV7-6
j_call: TRBJ1-3
cdr3_aa: ASSLAGTGNTIY

clone_size: NA
v_call: TRBV6-6
j_call: TRBJ2-7
cdr3_aa: ASNLGTGIYEQY

clone_size: NA
v_call: TRBV5-6
j_call: TRBJ2-7
cdr3_aa: ASSSRPYEQY

clone_size: NA
v_call: TRBV7-9
j_call: TRBJ1-6
cdr3_aa: ADGGNSPLH

clone_size: NA
v_call: TRBV6-5
j_call: TRBJ1-1
cdr3_aa: ASSQGWNLNTEAF

clone_size: NA
v_call: TRBV18
j_call: TRBJ2-1
cdr3_aa: ASSPPGQRLSNEQF

clone_size: NA
v_call: TRBV9
j_call: TRBJ2-1
cdr3_aa: ASSVGGHEQF

clone_size: once
v_call: TRBV28
j_call: TRBJ1-2
cdr3_aa: ASSLLGTLYGYT

clone_size: NA
v_call: TRBV7-2
j_call: TRBJ2-3
cdr3_aa: ASSSRTSGTDTQY

clone_size: few
v_call: TRBV4-3
j_call: TRBJ2-6
cdr3_aa: ASSQDRGGANVLT

clone_size: NA
v_call: TRBV28
j_call: TRBJ2-2
cdr3_aa: ASSFGGRTGELF

clone_size: NA
v_call: TRBV2
j_call: TRBJ2-1
cdr3_aa: ASSDEGEFKQF

clone_size: NA
v_call: TRBV10-3
j_call: TRBJ1-1
cdr3_aa: AISEVRGTEAF

clone_size: NA
v_call: TRBV7-2
j_call: TRBJ1-4
cdr3_aa: ASSSGVSNEKLF

clone_size: NA
v_call: TRBV9
j_call: TRBJ1-3
cdr3_aa: ASSVDGAEGNTIY

clone_size: NA
v_call: TRBV4-1
j_call: TRBJ2-7
cdr3_aa: ASSQGDSATYEQY

clone_size: NA
v_call: TRBV6-2/TRBV6-3
j_call: TRBJ2-3
cdr3_aa: ASSYSGGARSDTQY

clone_size: NA
v_call: TRBV16
j_call: TRBJ2-4
cdr3_aa: ASSQQGVKNIQY

clone_size: NA
v_call: TRBV5-6
j_call: TRBJ2-7
cdr3_aa: ASSPGAGTYEQY

clone_size: once
v_call: TRBV19
j_call: TRBJ2-7
cdr3_aa: ASSPGLADTYEQY

clone_size: NA
v_call: TRBV15
j_call: TRBJ2-7
cdr3_aa: ATSRPDVMYYEQY

clone_size: NA
v_call: TRBV30
j_call: TRBJ2-1
cdr3_aa: AWSRDADEQF

clone_size: NA
v_call: TRBV4-3
j_call: TRBJ2-2
cdr3_aa: ASSQDQTELF

clone_size: once
v_call: TRBV2
j_call: TRBJ1-6
cdr3_aa: ASWDGRWQSPLH

clone_size: NA
v_call: TRBV6-1
j_call: TRBJ1-1
cdr3_aa: ASSGTGGNGYTEAF

clone_size: NA
v_call: TRBV7-2
j_call: TRBJ2-5
cdr3_aa: ASSLVARSVMGETQY

clone_size: NA
v_call: TRBV4-1
j_call: TRBJ2-2
cdr3_aa: ASSQYARLANTGELF

clone_size: NA
v_call: TRBV7-8
j_call: TRBJ2-7
cdr3_aa: ASSGGPSYEQY

clone_size: NA
v_call: TRBV30
j_call: TRBJ2-5
cdr3_aa: AWTRTGGSGETQY

clone_size: NA
v_call: TRBV19
j_call: TRBJ2-1
cdr3_aa: ASTTTDEQF

clone_size: NA
v_call: TRBV7-6
j_call: TRBJ2-7
cdr3_aa: ASSPERAIYEQY

clone_size: NA
v_call: TRBV7-2
j_call: TRBJ2-1
cdr3_aa: ASSLGLGVHNEQF

clone_size: once
v_call: TRBV10-3
j_call: TRBJ1-2
cdr3_aa: AISAGYGYT

clone_size: NA
v_call: TRBV10-3
j_call: TRBJ2-3
cdr3_aa: AIGRGTDTQY

clone_size: many
v_call: TRBV7-9
j_call: TRBJ2-7
cdr3_aa: ASSQSPYEQY

clone_size: NA
v_call: TRBV10-3
j_call: TRBJ2-5
cdr3_aa: ATLGRAQETQY

clone_size: NA
v_call: TRBV6-2/TRBV6-3
j_call: TRBJ1-2
cdr3_aa: ASSLLGRNYGYT

clone_size: NA
v_call: TRBV27
j_call: TRBJ1-1
cdr3_aa: ASSQIRGTEAF

clone_size: NA
v_call: TRBV27
j_call: TRBJ2-3
cdr3_aa: ASSFRLAGGSDTQY

clone_size: NA
v_call: TRBV5-1
j_call: TRBJ2-7
cdr3_aa: ASSKGVGVSYEQY

clone_size: NA
v_call: TRBV5-5
j_call: TRBJ1-1
cdr3_aa: ASSEDLNTEAF

clone_size: NA
v_call: TRBV7-9
j_call: TRBJ2-7
cdr3_aa: ASSSTGGAEQY

clone_size: few
v_call: TRBV7-2
j_call: TRBJ2-7
cdr3_aa: ASSSGLAHEQY

clone_size: NA
v_call: TRBV7-2
j_call: TRBJ1-4
cdr3_aa: ASSLGRANEKLF

clone_size: NA
v_call: TRBV28
j_call: TRBJ1-5
cdr3_aa: ASSSPDRGVNQPQH

clone_size: NA
v_call: TRBV5-6
j_call: TRBJ1-2
cdr3_aa: ASSSGHGYGYT

clone_size: NA
v_call: TRBV2
j_call: TRBJ2-3
cdr3_aa: ASSETLAGGFTDTQY

clone_size: once
v_call: TRBV15
j_call: TRBJ1-4
cdr3_aa: ATSRGTSRNEKLF

clone_size: NA
v_call: TRBV2
j_call: TRBJ1-5
cdr3_aa: ASSEGRGTAISNQPQH

clone_size: NA
v_call: TRBV5-1
j_call: TRBJ2-5
cdr3_aa: ASSSRGAGETQY

clone_size: NA
v_call: TRBV5-1
j_call: TRBJ1-1
cdr3_aa: ASSYGQGSGTEAF

clone_size: NA
v_call: TRBV3-1/TRBV3-2
j_call: TRBJ2-5
cdr3_aa: ASSPGSSGGLLQETQY

clone_size: NA
v_call: TRBV27
j_call: TRBJ2-6
cdr3_aa: ASSSRGSGANVLT

clone_size: once
v_call: TRBV9
j_call: TRBJ1-1
cdr3_aa: ASSVAGTGGTEAF

clone_size: NA
v_call: TRBV28
j_call: TRBJ2-5
cdr3_aa: ASSFPPEETQY

clone_size: NA
v_call: TRBV4-3
j_call: TRBJ1-1
cdr3_aa: ASSPQNRGRNTEAF

clone_size: NA
v_call: TRBV4-1
j_call: TRBJ1-5
cdr3_aa: ASSQEEGRGFSNQPQH